A selection of T cell receptor beta chains follows, all from one sample in a study of blood T cell repertoires in COVID-19. Data came from immunoSEQ multiplex PCR; TCRdb stores just in-frame clones and leaves some out. The table shows about 120,000 clones, with 90% occurring only once. The sequenced sample was peripheral blood. Receptor source: a woman between 45 and 60 years old with acute or convalescent COVID-19. The CDR3 runs from the conserved cysteine through the conserved F or W. D genes are given only for firm matches. Clone size is not always given. Where it is, it says once, few, many or a class for expanded clones.

D	size	length	V	J	CDR3	DNA
.	.	13	TRBV3-1/TRBV3-2	TRBJ1-1	CASSQGHPAGAFF	TGTGCCAGCAGCCAGGGTCACCCTGCAGGAGCTTTCTTT
.	.	15	TRBV13	TRBJ1-3	CASSFGRGPGNTIYF	TGTGCCAGCAGCTTCGGGAGGGGCCCTGGAAACACCATATATTTT
.	.	14	TRBV10-2	TRBJ1-1	CASSETRPNTEAFF	TGCGCCAGCAGTGAGACACGCCCGAACACTGAAGCTTTCTTT
TRBD2	.	13	TRBV18	TRBJ2-1	CASSPGGGTEQFF	TGTGCCAGCTCCCCGGGAGGTGGGACTGAGCAGTTCTTC
.	.	13	TRBV14	TRBJ1-2	CASSQEINYGYTF	TGTGCCAGCAGCCAGGAGATTAACTATGGCTACACCTTC
TRBD1	.	14	TRBV6-5	TRBJ1-2	CASSSTTGNYGYTF	TGTGCCAGCAGTTCGACGACAGGGAACTATGGCTACACCTTC
.	.	15	TRBV5-6	TRBJ1-2	CASSFYDLSNYGYTF	TGTGCCAGCAGCTTTTACGATCTATCTAACTATGGCTACACCTTC
.	.	11	TRBV20-1	TRBJ1-1	CSAKSPGEAFF	TGCAGTGCGAAGAGTCCGGGTGAAGCTTTCTTT
TRBD1	.	16	TRBV6-1	TRBJ1-2	CASSEGARGPNYGYTF	TGTGCCAGCAGTGAAGGGGCGAGGGGGCCTAACTATGGCTACACCTTC
.	.	18	TRBV5-1	TRBJ1-1	CASSLDTTPPPMNTEAFF	TGCGCCAGCAGCTTAGATACTACCCCACCCCCAATGAACACTGAAGCTTTCTTT
TRBD1	.	14	TRBV28	TRBJ1-6	CASSSGQGFSPLHF	TGTGCCAGCAGTTCGGGACAGGGCTTTTCACCCCTCCACTTT
.	.	18	TRBV19	TRBJ1-1	CASCCQVVGPRRNTEAFF	TGTGCCAGTTGTTGTCAGGTCGTCGGTCCCAGACGGAACACTGAAGCTTTCTTT
TRBD2	.	13	TRBV4-3	TRBJ2-2	CASSQEGGDWLFF	TGCGCCAGCAGCCAAGAGGGAGGGGATTGGCTGTTTTTT
TRBD1	.	15	TRBV28	TRBJ2-7	CASSGTGTGSYEQYF	TGTGCCAGCAGTGGTACCGGGACAGGGTCCTACGAGCAGTACTTC
.	once	15	TRBV12-5	TRBJ1-1	CASGLVSGMNTEAFF	TGTGCTAGTGGTTTGGTATCGGGAATGAACACTGAAGCTTTCTTT
.	.	14	TRBV5-1	TRBJ2-5	CASTMMDGGETQYF	TGCGCCAGCACCATGATGGACGGGGGAGAGACCCAGTACTTC
TRBD1	.	14	TRBV30	TRBJ1-2	CAWSVGQGARGYTF	TGTGCCTGGAGTGTGGGACAGGGGGCGCGTGGCTACACCTTC
.	.	13	TRBV24-1	TRBJ1-1	CATSEGRNTEAFF	TGTGCCACCAGTGAGGGCAGGAACACTGAAGCTTTCTTT
.	.	15	TRBV3-1/TRBV3-2	TRBJ1-3	CASSQPQGYGNTIYF	TGTGCCAGCAGTCAGCCCCAGGGATACGGAAACACCATATATTTT
.	.	16	TRBV7-8	TRBJ1-2	CASSPLGHKDNYGYTF	TGTGCCAGCAGCCCACTGGGACACAAAGATAACTATGGCTACACCTTC
.	many	14	TRBV6-4	TRBJ2-2	CASSDSRDTGELFF	TGTGCCAGCAGTGACTCGAGGGACACCGGGGAGCTGTTTTTT
.	.	17	TRBV27	TRBJ1-6	CASSLNPAWTVNSPLHF	TGTGCCAGCAGTTTGAATCCTGCCTGGACAGTTAATTCACCCCTCCACTTT
TRBD2	.	16	TRBV24-1	TRBJ2-1	CATSVSTSGIYNEQFF	TGTGCCACCAGTGTTTCGACTAGCGGAATTTACAATGAGCAGTTCTTC
TRBD1	.	16	TRBV7-6	TRBJ2-2	CASSTHRGQRSGELFF	TGTGCCAGCAGCACGCACAGGGGGCAAAGGTCCGGGGAGCTGTTTTTT
TRBD1	.	16	TRBV7-9	TRBJ1-4	CASSLLGQDGGEKLFF	TGTGCCAGCAGCCTCCTCGGACAGGATGGGGGTGAAAAACTGTTTTTT
.	.	14	TRBV30	TRBJ1-4	CAWSSGATNEKLFF	TGTGCCTGGAGTAGCGGTGCAACTAATGAAAAACTGTTTTTT
TRBD1	.	16	TRBV29-1	TRBJ2-1	CSVEISDRGTYNEQFF	TGCAGCGTTGAAATTTCCGACAGGGGCACCTACAATGAGCAGTTCTTC
.	.	14	TRBV6-5	TRBJ2-4	CASSYSVAKNIQYF	TGTGCCAGCAGTTATTCGGTAGCCAAAAACATTCAGTACTTC
.	once	14	TRBV19	TRBJ2-3	CASSQMGGLDTQYF	TGTGCCAGTAGTCAAATGGGGGGTTTAGATACGCAGTATTTT
.	.	16	TRBV7-8	TRBJ2-3	CASSLGRGWTTDTQYF	TGTGCCAGCAGCTTAGGTAGAGGGTGGACTACAGATACGCAGTATTTT
.	.	15	TRBV19	TRBJ1-4	CASSIMKGTNEKLFF	TGTGCCAGTAGTATAATGAAGGGGACTAATGAAAAACTGTTTTTT
.	.	20	TRBV23-1	TRBJ2-3	CASSQWEGETNDPFTDTQYF	TGCGCCAGCAGTCAATGGGAGGGGGAAACTAACGACCCGTTCACAGATACGCAGTATTTT
.	.	18	TRBV21-1	TRBJ1-2	CASSKNRGLRTAFYGYTF	TGTGCCAGCAGCAAAAATAGGGGGCTGCGTACAGCGTTCTATGGCTACACCTTC
.	.	16	TRBV2	TRBJ1-3	CASRTAALVSGNTIYF	TGTGCCAGCAGGACAGCCGCGCTTGTGTCTGGAAACACCATATATTTT
TRBD2	once	18	TRBV19	TRBJ2-1	CASSIDSGLAGFHNEQFF	TGTGCCAGTAGTATAGATTCTGGACTAGCGGGTTTCCACAATGAGCAGTTCTTC
TRBD1	.	15	TRBV10-2	TRBJ1-2	CASRLGQGGDYGYTF	TGCGCCAGCAGACTCGGACAGGGGGGAGACTATGGCTACACCTTC
TRBD1	.	15	TRBV5-1	TRBJ1-4	CASSNPRGLDEKLFF	TGCGCCAGCAGCAACCCCAGGGGGTTGGATGAAAAACTGTTTTTT
TRBD1	.	15	TRBV5-4	TRBJ1-1	CASSLGTGMNTEAFF	TGTGCCAGCAGCTTGGGGACAGGAATGAACACTGAAGCTTTCTTT
TRBD1	.	14	TRBV6-5	TRBJ1-1	CASSRQGINTEAFF	TGTGCCAGCAGTAGACAGGGGATTAACACTGAAGCTTTCTTT
.	.	12	TRBV18	TRBJ1-5	CASSTEGQPQHF	TGTGCCAGCTCCACGGAGGGTCAGCCCCAGCATTTT
.	.	14	TRBV20-1	TRBJ1-6	CSASGISYNSPLHF	TGCAGTGCTAGTGGTATTTCCTATAATTCACCCCTCCACTTT
TRBD1	.	14	TRBV2	TRBJ2-3	CASSQDRGTDTQYF	TGTGCCAGCAGTCAGGACAGGGGAACAGATACGCAGTATTTT
TRBD2	.	16	TRBV11-2	TRBJ2-3	CASSSIAGGPRDTQYF	TGTGCCAGCAGCTCGATAGCGGGAGGGCCTAGAGATACGCAGTATTTT
.	.	12	TRBV6-5	TRBJ2-7	CASGGHTYEQYF	TGTGCCAGCGGGGGACACACCTACGAGCAGTACTTC
.	few	14	TRBV19	TRBJ1-1	CASSMMGRGTEAFF	TGTGCCAGTAGTATGATGGGCCGGGGCACTGAAGCTTTCTTT
.	.	16	TRBV7-9	TRBJ1-5	CASSPLDSTPNQPQHF	TGTGCCAGCAGCCCGCTGGACAGTACTCCCAATCAGCCCCAGCATTTT
.	.	17	TRBV5-1	TRBJ1-3	CASSLESQGIFGNTIYF	TGCGCCAGCAGCTTGGAATCTCAGGGGATCTTTGGAAACACCATATATTTT
.	.	13	TRBV27	TRBJ2-1	CASRAGSYNEQFF	TGTGCCAGCAGGGCGGGCTCCTACAATGAGCAGTTCTTC
.	.	14	TRBV6-5	TRBJ1-1	CASSYGDMNTEAFF	TGTGCCAGCAGTTACGGAGATATGAACACTGAAGCTTTCTTT
TRBD1	.	16	TRBV7-2	TRBJ2-7	CASSLDSGTGAYEQYF	TGTGCCAGCAGCTTAGATTCCGGGACAGGGGCCTACGAGCAGTACTTC
.	.	16	TRBV6-1	TRBJ1-5	CASSETWTALAQPQHF	TGTGCCAGCAGTGAAACCTGGACCGCCCTAGCTCAGCCCCAGCATTTT
TRBD1	few	14	TRBV27	TRBJ2-6	CAIGQGSGANVLTF	TGTGCCATCGGACAGGGCTCTGGGGCCAACGTCCTGACTTTC
.	.	14	TRBV2	TRBJ2-7	CASSVRSSSYEQYF	TGTGCCAGCAGTGTAAGATCCAGCTCCTACGAGCAGTACTTC
.	.	14	TRBV7-9	TRBJ2-3	CASSPGHPGDTQYF	TGTGCCAGCAGCCCTGGACACCCCGGAGATACGCAGTATTTT
.	.	11	TRBV20-1	TRBJ1-1	CSASRAPEAFF	TGCAGTGCTAGCAGGGCCCCTGAAGCTTTCTTT